This T cell receptor (beta chain) appears in the sequencing data of a study of blood T cells in healthy people across ages. This clonotype has more than one count but fewer than ten. What it recognizes is unknown. With a J-beta primer mix and a sample-barcoded 5' primer, a second PCR ran 7 to 11 cycles. TCRdb recomputed calls from the 5' RACE reads with MiXCR, one row per CDR3 protein. This sample carries about 1 million distinct CDR3 sequences, about 23% of them seen once, and the ten largest clones take 0.65% to 0.75%. Germline CDR1 reads PRHDT; CDR2 reads FYEKMQ (reference sequence). V was trimmed by 8 bases and J by 7 bases, leaving 11 bases between them. This CDR3 region has 12 residues. Regarding the study as a whole: It was the long-lived donors that had more naive CD4+ cells and higher diversity than aged donors.

These data are also associated with another study on T cells of mothers and their children. That source adds: Extraction yielded RNA that went, in full, into cDNA synthesis at about 1.5 ug per 15 ul. Sequencing got over 9.5 million TCR beta CDR3 reads from each mother and about 2.9 million from each child.

The clonotype comes from a girl aged 2 to 10 in good health. V gene TRBV13 combines with J gene TRBJ2-2; unclear D gene. The sequencing input was blood. The DNA of the CDR3 is TGTGCCAGCCGCCCGGGTGGCGGGGAGCTGTTTTTT. The encoded protein is CASRPGGGELFF. The full variable domain, with the rest looked up from reference TRBV13 and TRBJ2-2, is AAGVIQSPRHLIKEKRETATLKCYPIPRHDTVYWYQQGPGQDPQFLISFYEKMQSDKGSIPDRFSAQQFSDYHSELNMSSLELGDSALYFCASRPGGGELFFGEGSRLTVL.